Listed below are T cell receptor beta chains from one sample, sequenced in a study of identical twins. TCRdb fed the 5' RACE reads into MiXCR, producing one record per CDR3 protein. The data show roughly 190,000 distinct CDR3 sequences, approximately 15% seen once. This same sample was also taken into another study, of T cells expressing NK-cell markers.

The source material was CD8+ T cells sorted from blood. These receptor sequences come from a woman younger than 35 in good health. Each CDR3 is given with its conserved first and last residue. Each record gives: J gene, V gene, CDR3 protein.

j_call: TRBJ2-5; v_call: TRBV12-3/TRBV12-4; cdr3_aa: CASSSRLGEGVETQYF
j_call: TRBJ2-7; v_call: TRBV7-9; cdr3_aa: CAASSGSHDEQYF
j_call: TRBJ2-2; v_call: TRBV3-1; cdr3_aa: CASCQELRLAGYTGELFF
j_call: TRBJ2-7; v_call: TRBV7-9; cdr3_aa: CASSPQGNEQYF
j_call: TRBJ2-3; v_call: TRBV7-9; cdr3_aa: CASSPPGSGTDTQYF
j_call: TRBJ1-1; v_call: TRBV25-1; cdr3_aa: CASSEYMLGGTEAFF
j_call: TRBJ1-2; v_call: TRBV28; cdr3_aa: CASTSGTGIGYTF
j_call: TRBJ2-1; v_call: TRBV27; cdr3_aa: CASSFQGIYNEQFF
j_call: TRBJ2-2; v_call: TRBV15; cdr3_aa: CATSEGLSAGELFF
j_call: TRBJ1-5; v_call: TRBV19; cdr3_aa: CASSIGVSGQPQHF
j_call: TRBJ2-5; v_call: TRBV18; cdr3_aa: CASSPTGYNRPRAQYF
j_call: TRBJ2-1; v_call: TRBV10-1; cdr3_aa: CASMEDRTVGYNEQFF
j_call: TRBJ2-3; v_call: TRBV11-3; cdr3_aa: CASSPRDSGGTDTQYF
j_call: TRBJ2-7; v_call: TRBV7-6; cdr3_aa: CASSVGAGGSYEQYF
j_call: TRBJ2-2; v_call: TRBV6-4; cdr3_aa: CASSAGDTGELFF
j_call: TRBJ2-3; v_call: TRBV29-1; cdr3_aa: CSVDGWRGNTDTQYF
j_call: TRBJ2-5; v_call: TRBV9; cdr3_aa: CASSVSGVKEETQYF
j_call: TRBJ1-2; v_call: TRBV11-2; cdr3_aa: CASSSEFPGAGYGYTF
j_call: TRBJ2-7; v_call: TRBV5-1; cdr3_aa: CASSLGTGMPYEQYF
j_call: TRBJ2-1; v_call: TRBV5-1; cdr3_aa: CASSISASSYNEQFF
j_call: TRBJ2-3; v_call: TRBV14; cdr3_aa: CASSQALSGETLGPDTQYF
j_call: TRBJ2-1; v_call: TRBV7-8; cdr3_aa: CASSWMTSGGRNEQFF
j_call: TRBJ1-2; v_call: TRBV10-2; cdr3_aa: CASNLQTGGELYGYTF